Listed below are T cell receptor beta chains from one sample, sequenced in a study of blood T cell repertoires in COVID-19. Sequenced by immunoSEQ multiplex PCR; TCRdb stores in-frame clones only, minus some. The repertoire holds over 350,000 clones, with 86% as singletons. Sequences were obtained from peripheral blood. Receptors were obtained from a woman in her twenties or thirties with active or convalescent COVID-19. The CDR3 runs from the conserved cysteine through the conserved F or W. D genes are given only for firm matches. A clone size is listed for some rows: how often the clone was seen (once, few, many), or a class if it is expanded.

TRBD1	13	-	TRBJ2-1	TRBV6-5	CASGQGLYNEQFF	TGTGCCAGTGGACAGGGACTCTACAATGAGCAGTTCTTC
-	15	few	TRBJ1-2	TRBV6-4	CASSAGGPGFYGYTF	TGTGCCAGCAGTGCAGGAGGGCCAGGGTTCTATGGCTACACCTTC
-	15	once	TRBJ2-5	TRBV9	CASSGSTMPQETQYF	TGTGCCAGCAGCGGGTCGACAATGCCCCAAGAGACCCAGTACTTC
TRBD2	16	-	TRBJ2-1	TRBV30	CAWSLSGTRSYNEQFF	TGTGCCTGGAGCCTTAGCGGGACCCGCTCCTACAATGAGCAGTTCTTC
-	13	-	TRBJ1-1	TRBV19	CASSIKAGVEAFF	TGTGCCAGTAGTATTAAGGCAGGGGTTGAAGCTTTCTTT
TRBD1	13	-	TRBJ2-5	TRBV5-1	CASSRDRVETQYF	TGCGCCAGCAGTAGAGACAGGGTAGAGACCCAGTACTTC
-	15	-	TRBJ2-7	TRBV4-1	CASSQVTDRFYEQYF	TGCGCCAGCAGCCAAGTTACTGACAGGTTCTACGAGCAGTACTTC
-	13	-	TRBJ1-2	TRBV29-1	CSVDGGGDYGYTF	TGCAGCGTTGATGGGGGAGGTGACTATGGCTACACCTTC
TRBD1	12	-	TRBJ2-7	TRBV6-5	CASAGQGYEQYF	TGTGCCAGCGCGGGACAGGGCTACGAGCAGTACTTC
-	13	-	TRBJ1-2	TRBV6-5	CASSPGSPYGYTF	TGTGCCAGCAGTCCAGGATCACCCTATGGCTACACCTTC
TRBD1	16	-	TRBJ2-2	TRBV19	CASSIAGTVYTGELFF	TGTGCCAGTAGTATAGCGGGGACAGTTTACACCGGGGAGCTGTTTTTT
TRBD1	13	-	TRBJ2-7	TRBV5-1	CASSGTESYEQYF	TGCGCCAGCAGCGGGACAGAGTCCTACGAGCAGTACTTC
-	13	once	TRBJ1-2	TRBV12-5	CASGSAGNYGYTF	TGTGCTAGTGGCTCCGCGGGGAACTATGGCTACACCTTC
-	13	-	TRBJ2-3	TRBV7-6	CASSLNRQDTQYF	TGTGCCAGCAGCTTAAATCGACAAGATACGCAGTATTTT
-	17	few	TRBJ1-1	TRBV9	CASSPSSPDYSNTEAFF	TGTGCCAGCAGCCCCTCCAGTCCCGATTATTCGAACACTGAAGCTTTCTTT
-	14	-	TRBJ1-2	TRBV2	CASSGTSANYGYTF	TGTGCCAGCAGTGGGACAAGCGCTAACTATGGCTACACCTTC
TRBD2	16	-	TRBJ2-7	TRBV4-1	CASSQVFLAGVREQYF	TGCGCCAGCAGCCAAGTGTTTCTAGCGGGAGTCCGGGAGCAGTACTTC
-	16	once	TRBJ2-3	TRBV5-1	CASSLAPGASTDTQYF	TGCGCCAGCAGCTTGGCGCCCGGAGCCAGCACAGATACGCAGTATTTT
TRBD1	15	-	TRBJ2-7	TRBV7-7	CASSPGQGYSYEQYF	TGTGCCAGCAGCCCGGGACAGGGGTATAGCTACGAGCAGTACTTC
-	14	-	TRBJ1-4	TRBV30	CAWSVGAVSGELFF	TGTGCCTGGAGTGTAGGGGCAGTCTCGGGGGAACTGTTTTTT
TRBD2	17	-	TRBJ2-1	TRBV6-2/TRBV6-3	CASSPPPPGRENNEQFF	TGTGCCAGCAGTCCACCCCCCCCCGGGAGGGAAAACAATGAGCAGTTCTTC
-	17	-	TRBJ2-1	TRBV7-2	CASSLVPNGRFSNEQFF	TGTGCCAGCAGCTTAGTCCCCAACGGGAGATTTTCGAATGAGCAGTTCTTC
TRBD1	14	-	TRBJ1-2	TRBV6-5	CASSSGQGVGGYTF	TGTGCCAGCAGTTCGGGACAGGGAGTCGGTGGCTACACCTTC
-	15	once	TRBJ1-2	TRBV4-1	CASSQDLPAGDGYTF	TGCGCCAGCAGCCAAGATCTCCCAGCGGGAGATGGCTACACCTTC
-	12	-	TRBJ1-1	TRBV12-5	CASVPGSTEAFF	TGTGCTAGTGTTCCAGGGTCCACTGAAGCTTTCTTT
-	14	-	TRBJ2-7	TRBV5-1	CASSLSQAHYEQYF	TGCGCCAGCAGCTTGAGCCAGGCCCACTACGAGCAGTACTTC
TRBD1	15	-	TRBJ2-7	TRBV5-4	CASSLGDRGVYEQYF	TGTGCCAGCAGCTTGGGGGACAGGGGGGTCTACGAGCAGTACTTC
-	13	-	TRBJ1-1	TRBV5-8	CASRKTGNTEAFF	TGTGCCAGCAGAAAGACGGGGAACACTGAAGCTTTCTTT
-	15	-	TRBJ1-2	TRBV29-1	CSVDPGTKLKGGYTF	TGCAGCGTTGACCCCGGGACAAAGCTGAAGGGTGGCTACACCTTC
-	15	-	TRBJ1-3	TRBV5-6	CASSRGGSGGNTIYF	TGTGCCAGCAGCCGAGGGGGTTCAGGGGGAAACACCATATATTTT
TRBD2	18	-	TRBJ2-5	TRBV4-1	CASSQVWGGRAREETQYF	TGCGCCAGCAGCCAAGTTTGGGGCGGGAGGGCCCGTGAGGAGACCCAGTACTTC
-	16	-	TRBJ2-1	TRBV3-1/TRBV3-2	CASSQDTVGSYNEQFF	TGTGCCAGCAGCCAAGATACCGTCGGGTCCTACAATGAGCAGTTCTTC
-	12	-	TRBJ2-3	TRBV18	CASSQGPDTQYF	TGTGCCAGCTCACAGGGGCCCGATACGCAGTATTTT
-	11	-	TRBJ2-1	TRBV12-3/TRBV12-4	CASRSYNEQFF	TGTGCCAGCAGATCGTACAATGAGCAGTTCTTC
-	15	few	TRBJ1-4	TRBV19	CASRRGGSPNEKLFF	TGTGCCAGTAGAAGGGGGGGATCCCCTAATGAAAAACTGTTTTTT
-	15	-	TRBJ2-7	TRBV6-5	CASSYQSRGLYEQYF	TGTGCCAGCAGTTACCAATCCAGGGGCCTCTACGAGCAGTACTTC
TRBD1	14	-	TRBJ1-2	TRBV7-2	CASSFVRDSYGYTF	TGTGCCAGCAGCTTTGTCCGGGACAGTTATGGCTACACCTTC
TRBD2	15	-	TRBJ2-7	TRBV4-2	CASSQEASGAYEQYF	TGTGCCAGCAGCCAAGAGGCTAGCGGGGCTTACGAGCAGTACTTC
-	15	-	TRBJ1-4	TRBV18	CASQKTDRFNEKLFF	TGTGCCAGCCAAAAGACAGACCGCTTTAATGAAAAACTGTTTTTT
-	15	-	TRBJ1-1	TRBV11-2	CASSRRTFRNTEAFF	TGTGCCAGCAGCCGCCGCACCTTCAGGAACACTGAAGCTTTCTTT
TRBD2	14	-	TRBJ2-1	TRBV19	CASSSLAGINEQFF	TGTGCCAGTAGTAGCCTAGCGGGAATCAATGAGCAGTTCTTC
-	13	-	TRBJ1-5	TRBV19	CASSIRGIQPQHF	TGTGCCAGTAGTATTCGGGGTATTCAGCCCCAGCATTTT
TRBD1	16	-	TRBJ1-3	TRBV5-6	CASSLVGQNSGNTIYF	TGTGCCAGCAGCTTGGTGGGACAGAACTCTGGAAACACCATATATTTT
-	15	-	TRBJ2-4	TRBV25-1	CASSASPGAKNIQYF	TGTGCCAGCAGTGCCTCTCCGGGGGCCAAAAACATTCAGTACTTC
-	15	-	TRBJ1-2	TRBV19	CASSIPSGRGYGYTF	TGTGCCAGTAGTATACCCTCAGGGCGCGGCTATGGCTACACCTTC
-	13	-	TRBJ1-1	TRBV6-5	CASTARENTEAFF	TGTGCCAGCACAGCCAGGGAGAACACTGAAGCTTTCTTT
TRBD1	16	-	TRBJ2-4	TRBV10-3	CAISDAQGGTKNIQYF	TGTGCCATCAGTGATGCACAGGGGGGAACCAAAAACATTCAGTACTTC